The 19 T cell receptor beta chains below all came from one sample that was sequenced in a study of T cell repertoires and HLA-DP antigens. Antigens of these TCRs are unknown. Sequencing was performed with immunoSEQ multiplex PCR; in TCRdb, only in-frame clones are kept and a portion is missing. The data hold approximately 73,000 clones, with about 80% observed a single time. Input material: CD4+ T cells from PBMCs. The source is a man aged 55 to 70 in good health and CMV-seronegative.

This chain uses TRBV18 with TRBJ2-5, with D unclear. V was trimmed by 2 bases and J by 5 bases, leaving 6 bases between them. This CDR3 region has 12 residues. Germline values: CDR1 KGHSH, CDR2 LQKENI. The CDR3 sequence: CASSPGRETQYF. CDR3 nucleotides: TGTGCCAGCTCACCAGGTCGGGAGACCCAGTACTTC.

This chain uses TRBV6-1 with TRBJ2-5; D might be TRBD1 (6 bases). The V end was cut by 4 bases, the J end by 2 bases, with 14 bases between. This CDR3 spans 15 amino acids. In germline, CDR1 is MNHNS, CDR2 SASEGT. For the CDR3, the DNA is TGTGCCAGCAGTGCCCAGGGGTCGAGACAAGAGACCCAGTACTTC. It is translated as CASSAQGSRQETQYF.

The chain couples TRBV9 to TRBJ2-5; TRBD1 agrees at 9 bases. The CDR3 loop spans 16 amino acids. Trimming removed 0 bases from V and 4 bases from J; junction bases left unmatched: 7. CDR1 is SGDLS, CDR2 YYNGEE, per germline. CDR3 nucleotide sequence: TGTGCCAGCAGCGTAGGCTACGGACAGGGGCGAGAGACCCAGTACTTC. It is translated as CASSVGYGQGRETQYF.

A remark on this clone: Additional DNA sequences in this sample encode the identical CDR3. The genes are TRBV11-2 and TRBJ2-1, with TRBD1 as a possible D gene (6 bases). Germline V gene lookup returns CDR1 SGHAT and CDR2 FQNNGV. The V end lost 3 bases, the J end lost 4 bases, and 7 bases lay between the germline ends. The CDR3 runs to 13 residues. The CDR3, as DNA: TGTGCCAGCAGCTTGGGACAATACAATGAGCAGTTCTTC. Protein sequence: CASSLGQYNEQFF.

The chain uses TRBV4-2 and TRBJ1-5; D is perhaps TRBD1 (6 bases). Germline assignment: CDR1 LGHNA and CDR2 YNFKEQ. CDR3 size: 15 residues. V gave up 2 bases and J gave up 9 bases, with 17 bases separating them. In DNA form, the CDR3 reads TGTGCCAGCAGCCAAATGTACCAGGGACAATGGCCCCAGCATTTT. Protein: CASSQMYQGQWPQHF.

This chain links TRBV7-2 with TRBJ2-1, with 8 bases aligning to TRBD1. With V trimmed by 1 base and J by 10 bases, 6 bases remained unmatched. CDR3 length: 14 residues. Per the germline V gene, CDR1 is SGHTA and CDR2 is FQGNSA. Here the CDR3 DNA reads TGTGCCAGCAGCTTAGTAGTCCAGGGGGCCGAGCAGTTCTTC. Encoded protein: CASSLVVQGAEQFF.

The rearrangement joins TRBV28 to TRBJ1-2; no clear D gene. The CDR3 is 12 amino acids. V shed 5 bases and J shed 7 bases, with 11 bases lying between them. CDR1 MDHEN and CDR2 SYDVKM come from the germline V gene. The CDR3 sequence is CASSPPRVGYTF. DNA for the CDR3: TGTGCCAGCAGTCCGCCCCGGGTTGGCTACACCTTC.

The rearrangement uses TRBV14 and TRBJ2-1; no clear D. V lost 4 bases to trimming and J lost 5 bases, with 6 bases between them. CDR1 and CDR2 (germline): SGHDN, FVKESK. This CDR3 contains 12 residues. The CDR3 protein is CASSRFDNEQFF. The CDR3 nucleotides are TGTGCCAGCAGCCGCTTTGACAATGAGCAGTTCTTC. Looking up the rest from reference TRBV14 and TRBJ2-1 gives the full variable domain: EAGVTQFPSHSVIEKGQTVTLRCDPISGHDNLYWYRRVMGKEIKFLLHFVKESKQDESGMPNNRFLAERTGGTYSTLKVQPAELEDSGVYFCASSRFDNEQFFGPGTRLTVL.

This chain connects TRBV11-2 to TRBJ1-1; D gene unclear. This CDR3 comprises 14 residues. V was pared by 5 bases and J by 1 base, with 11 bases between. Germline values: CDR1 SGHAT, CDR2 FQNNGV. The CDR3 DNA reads TGTGCCAGCAGCACCCTGGGATCGAACACTGAAGCTTTCTTT. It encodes CASSTLGSNTEAFF. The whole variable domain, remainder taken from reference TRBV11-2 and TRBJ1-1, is EAGVAQSPRYKIIEKRQSVAFWCNPISGHATLYWYQQILGQGPKLLIQFQNNGVVDDSQLPKDRFSAERLKGVDSTLKIQPAKLEDSAVYLCASSTLGSNTEAFFGQGTRLTVV.

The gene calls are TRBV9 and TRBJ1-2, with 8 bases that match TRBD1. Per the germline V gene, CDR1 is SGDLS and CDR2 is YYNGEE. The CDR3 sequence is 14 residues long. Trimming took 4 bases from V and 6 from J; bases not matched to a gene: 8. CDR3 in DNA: TGTGCCAGCAGCATTCCCGGGACAGGACATGGCTACACCTTC. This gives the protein CASSIPGTGHGYTF.

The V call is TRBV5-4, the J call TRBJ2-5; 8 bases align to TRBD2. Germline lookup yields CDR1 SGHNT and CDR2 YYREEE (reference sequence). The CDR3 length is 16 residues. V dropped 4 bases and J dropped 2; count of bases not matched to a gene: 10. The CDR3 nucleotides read TGTGCCAGCAGCCCGTCTGGCGGGGGGCTGCAAGAGACCCAGTACTTC. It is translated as CASSPSGGGLQETQYF.

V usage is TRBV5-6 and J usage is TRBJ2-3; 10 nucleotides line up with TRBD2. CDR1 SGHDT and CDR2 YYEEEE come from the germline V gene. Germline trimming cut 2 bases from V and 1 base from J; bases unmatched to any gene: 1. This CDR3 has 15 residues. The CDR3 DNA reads TGTGCCAGCAGCTTCGGACTAGCGGGCACAGATACGCAGTATTTT. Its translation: CASSFGLAGTDTQYF.

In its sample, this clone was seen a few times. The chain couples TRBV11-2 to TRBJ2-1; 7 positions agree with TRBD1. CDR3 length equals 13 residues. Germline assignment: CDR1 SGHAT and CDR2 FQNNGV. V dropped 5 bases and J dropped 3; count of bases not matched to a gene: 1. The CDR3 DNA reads TGTGCCAGCAGCCGGGACAGCTACAATGAGCAGTTCTTC. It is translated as CASSRDSYNEQFF.

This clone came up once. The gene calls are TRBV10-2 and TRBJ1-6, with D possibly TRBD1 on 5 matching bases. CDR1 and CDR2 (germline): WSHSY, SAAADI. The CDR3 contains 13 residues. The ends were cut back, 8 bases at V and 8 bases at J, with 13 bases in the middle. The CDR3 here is CASWAGWDSPLHF. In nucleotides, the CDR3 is TGCGCCAGCTGGGCAGGGTGGGATTCACCCCTCCACTTT.

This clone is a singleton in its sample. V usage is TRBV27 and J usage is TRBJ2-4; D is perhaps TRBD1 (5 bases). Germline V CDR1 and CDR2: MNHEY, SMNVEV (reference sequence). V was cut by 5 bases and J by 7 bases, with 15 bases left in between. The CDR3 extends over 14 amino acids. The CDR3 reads CASSPQTDGNIQYF. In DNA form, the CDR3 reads TGTGCCAGCAGTCCCCAGACAGATGGGAACATTCAGTACTTC.

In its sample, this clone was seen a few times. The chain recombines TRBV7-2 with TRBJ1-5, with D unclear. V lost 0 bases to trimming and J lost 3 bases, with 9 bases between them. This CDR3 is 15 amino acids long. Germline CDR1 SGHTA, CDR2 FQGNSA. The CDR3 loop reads CASSLAVGINQPQHF. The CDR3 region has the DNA TGTGCCAGCAGCTTAGCAGTGGGAATCAATCAGCCCCAGCATTTT.

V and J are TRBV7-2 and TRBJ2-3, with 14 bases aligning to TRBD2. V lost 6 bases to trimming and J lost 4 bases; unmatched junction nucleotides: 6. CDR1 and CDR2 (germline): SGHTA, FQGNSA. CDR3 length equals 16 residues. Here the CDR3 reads CASRRGLAGVADTQYF. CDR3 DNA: TGTGCCAGCAGAAGGGGACTAGCGGGAGTGGCAGATACGCAGTATTTT.

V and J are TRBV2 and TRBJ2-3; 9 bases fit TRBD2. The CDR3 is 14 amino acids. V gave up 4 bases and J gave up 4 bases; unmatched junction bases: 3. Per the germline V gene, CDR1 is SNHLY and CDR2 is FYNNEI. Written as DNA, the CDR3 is TGTGCCAGCAGTGGCGCTAGCGGGGCAGATACGCAGTATTTT. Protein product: CASSGASGADTQYF.

For the CDR3, the DNA is TGTGCCAGTAGTATAAAGGCAGGTTTCCTCTCTGGGGCCAACGTCCTGACTTTC. Translation: CASSIKAGFLSGANVLTF. This chain uses TRBV19 with TRBJ2-6; no clear D gene. The germline V gene encodes CDR1 LNHDA and CDR2 SQIVND (reference sequence). The length of the CDR3 is 18 residues. V shed 2 bases and J shed 0 bases, with 14 bases lying between them.